The next 10 T cell receptor beta chains were all read from a single sample in a study of cytomegalovirus exposure and HLA in healthy donors. 13 Jbeta primers and 60 Vbeta primers were used for the PCR. TCRdb's table, derived via immunoSEQ multiplex PCR, lists solely in-frame clones and lacks some. The repertoire holds about 170,000 clones, with approximately 88% as singletons. Sequencing was performed on PBMCs. These receptor sequences come from a boy between 2 and 10 years old in good health and CMV-seronegative.

The chain recombines TRBV4-3 with TRBJ2-5; 7 bases are shared with TRBD2. This CDR3 is 14 amino acids long. The junction had 3 bases not matched to a gene; V was cut back by 0 bases and J by 5 bases. Per germline, CDR1 LGHNA and CDR2 YSLEER. CDR3 nucleotide sequence: TGCGCCAGCAGCCAAGATTGGGGGGGGGAGACCCAGTACTTC. Its protein is CASSQDWGGETQYF.

This sequence joins TRBV5-6 and TRBJ1-3, with 7 bases aligning to TRBD1. Germline assignment: CDR1 SGHDT and CDR2 YYEEEE. This CDR3 contains 17 residues. V dropped 1 base and J dropped 0; count of bases not matched to a gene: 7. CDR3 DNA: TGTGCCAGCAGCTTGCTTTCTGGGACAGCCTCTGGAAACACCATATATTTT. It specifies CASSLLSGTASGNTIYF.

The gene calls are TRBV9 and TRBJ2-5, with 7 bases identical to TRBD2. This CDR3 is 16 amino acids long. CDR1 is SGDLS and CDR2 is YYNGEE in the germline V gene. After removal of 4 bases from V and 5 bases from J, the junction contained 14 bases not matched to a gene. CDR3 residues: CASSPTSLPAKETQYF. The CDR3 DNA sequence: TGTGCCAGCAGCCCGACTAGCCTCCCGGCCAAGGAGACCCAGTACTTC. The entire variable domain, with the rest obtained from reference TRBV9 and TRBJ2-5, is as follows: DSGVTQTPKHLITATGQRVTLRCSPRSGDLSVYWYQQSLDQGLQFLIQYYNGEERAKGNILERFSAQQFPDLHSELNLSSLELGDSALYFCASSPTSLPAKETQYFGPGTRLLVL.

J is TRBJ2-7 and V is TRBV30; D may be TRBD2 (6 bases). V lost 3 bases and J 6 bases, leaving 12 bases between the germline ends. Germline CDR1 and CDR2: GTSNPN and SVGIG (reference sequence). This CDR3 is 12 amino acids long. CDR3 in DNA: TGTGCCTGGAGCCAGGGACTGTCCGAGCAGTACGTC. This codes for CAWSQGLSEQYV.

The rearrangement joins TRBV9 to TRBJ2-5, with 8 bases aligning to TRBD2. The J segment lost 5 bases and the V segment lost 2 bases, leaving 5 bases of the junction unmatched. This CDR3 contains 14 residues. Germline CDR1 reads SGDLS; CDR2 reads YYNGEE. The chain's CDR3 is CASSVGGGLETQYF. CDR3 coding DNA: TGTGCCAGCAGCGTCGGGGGGGGGTTGGAGACCCAGTACTTC.

The chain has TRBV29-1 and TRBJ2-1, with 11 bases that match TRBD2. The V segment lost 2 bases and the J segment 9 bases; nucleotides outside the gene matches: 9. Germline V gene lookup returns CDR1 SQVTM and CDR2 ANQGSEA. The CDR3 totals 15 residues. The CDR3 protein is CSVEWVAGGTGEQFF. The CDR3 region has the DNA TGCAGCGTTGAATGGGTAGCGGGAGGGACGGGTGAGCAGTTCTTC.

This clone was counted only a few times. The V call is TRBV23-1, the J call TRBJ1-6; tentative D call: TRBD1 (6 bases). TRBV23-1 is classed as an ORF, of uncertain function. This CDR3 comprises 19 residues. The V and J ends lost 6 bases and 0 bases respectively, with 21 bases between them. The CDR3 spells CASSHEGQPTSSYNSPLHF. CDR3 in DNA: TGCGCCAGCAGCCACGAAGGACAGCCGACGAGCTCCTATAATTCACCCCTCCACTTT.

The chain carries TRBV10-3 and TRBJ1-5; 8 bases are a match to TRBD1. This CDR3 region has 16 residues. Per the germline V gene, CDR1 is ENHRY and CDR2 is SYGVKD. The V segment lost 4 bases and the J segment 0 bases; nucleotides outside the gene matches: 5. The CDR3 protein is CAISGDRWDSNQPQHF. CDR3 sequence (DNA): TGTGCCATCAGTGGGGACAGGTGGGATAGCAATCAGCCCCAGCATTTT.

The chain links TRBV30 to TRBJ1-4; 7 nucleotides align to TRBD1. The junction had 5 bases not matched to a gene; V was cut back by 2 bases and J by 5 bases. This CDR3 region has 14 residues. Germline V gene lookup returns CDR1 GTSNPN and CDR2 SVGIG (reference sequence). The DNA of the CDR3 is TGTGCCTGGAGTCTTACAGGGGAAAATGAAAAACTGTTTTTT. Translation: CAWSLTGENEKLFF.

The V and J genes are TRBV4-3 and TRBJ2-1, with 10 bases lining up with TRBD2. V gave up 6 bases and J gave up 8 bases; unmatched junction bases: 10. CDR1 is LGHNA, CDR2 YSLEER, per germline. This CDR3 is 15 amino acids long. CDR3 loop: CASSRTSGDNYEQFF. As DNA, the CDR3 is TGCGCCAGCAGTCGTACTAGCGGGGATAACTATGAGCAGTTCTTC.